This T cell receptor beta chain was profiled in a study of T cell repertoires in cytomegalovirus infection (dated by TCRdb to between 2017 and 2020). Concerning the study at large: Because public TCR beta signatures pointed to carriage of CMV infection together with the matching HLA type, the HLA type of each donor mattered for the analysis.

Sequenced on an Illumina HiSeq 1500. TCRdb redid the processing of the public reads, applying fastp at Q25 and MiXCR, and retained in-frame beta chains. Each CDR3 protein appears once, grouped with its most common genes and DNA. A total of a few hundred thousand distinct CDR3 sequences appear in this sample, around a sixth of them only once. The ten largest clones take up 12% of the sample. Including the terminal cysteine and phenylalanine, the CDR3 comprises 14 residues. CDR3 DNA only is kept here, 42 bases in frame from base 1. V lost 4 bases and J lost 1 base; the stretch between them is 10 bases long. CDR1 and CDR2 were assigned from the germline V gene (reference sequence) as PRHDT and FYEKMQ. There are a few counts of this clonotype. There is no known antigen for this receptor. No clone much larger than this one lies a single base away; base qualities are absent. Paper-wide results and their limitations: In the ex vivo response, HLA-C-restricted CMV-specific TCR beta clonotypes were dominant, and in two of eight donors the single most frequent clonotype came from this HLA-C-restricted group. Carriers of CMV infection plus the relevant HLA type were discriminated by the cumulative frequency of public TCR beta family members in the study cohort and in an independent roughly 350-donor cohort.

Sequencing used PBMCs. This TCR was recovered from a human donor in good health (CMV status not recorded). Some clones in this sample may be carry-over from other donors' samples. Recombination connected TRBV13 to TRBJ1-1; no D gene can be assigned with confidence. The bases are TGTGCCAGCAGCTCACTCCGTGGGAACACTGAAGCTTTCTTT. Translated, it reads CASSSLRGNTEAFF.